These 14 T cell receptor beta chains share one sample of origin, sequenced in a study of Graves' ophthalmopathy and Graves' hyperthyroidism. As the template, RNA transcripts were used to amplify TCR beta CDR3 regions. HTBI primers primed a first-round RT-PCR, and a second-round multiplex PCR followed. MiXCR, run by TCRdb on the multiplex PCR reads, gives a single entry per CDR3 protein. Here the sample spans some 370,000 distinct CDR3 sequences, 17% being singletons. The material sequenced was peripheral blood. All receptors come from an adult woman with stable Graves' hyperthyroidism.

This clonotype was found many times. V and J are TRBV11-1 and TRBJ2-7, with 10 bases matching TRBD2. The CDR3 extends over 15 amino acids. After removal of 5 bases from V and 4 bases from J, the junction contained 8 bases not matched to a gene. CDR1 is SGHAT and CDR2 is FQDESV in the germline V gene (reference sequence). The CDR3 coding sequence is TGTGCCAGCAGCGCTTCTAGCGGGAGCTGGTACGAGCAGTACTTC. This gives the protein CASSASSGSWYEQYF.

This clonotype was detected many times. The chain is built from TRBV7-3 and TRBJ2-7; 11 nucleotides align to TRBD2. This CDR3 has 14 residues. Germline trimming cut 2 bases from V and 6 bases from J; bases unmatched to any gene: 3. Germline assignment: CDR1 SGHTA and CDR2 FQGTGA. In nucleotides, the CDR3 is TGTGCCAGCAGCTTAGGGACTAGCGGAGCCGAGCAGTACTTC. It specifies CASSLGTSGAEQYF.

The chain couples TRBV6-4 to TRBJ2-5; 11 bases agree with TRBD2. The CDR3 runs 14 residues. V lost 5 bases, J lost 7 bases, and 6 bases stayed unmatched. CDR1 is MRHNA and CDR2 is SNTAGT in the germline V gene. CDR3 nucleotide sequence: TGTGCCAGCAGTAGACTAGCGGGGTACCTGACCCAGTACTTC. This codes for CASSRLAGYLTQYF.

This clonotype came up many times. This sequence joins TRBV20-1 and TRBJ2-7, with D possibly matching TRBD2 (6 bases). Germline V gives CDR1 DFQATT, CDR2 SNEGSKA (reference sequence). Trimming left V 5 bases short and J 0 bases short, with 11 bases between. CDR3 size: 13 residues. In DNA, the CDR3 is TGCAGTGCTTCCCCCGGGGGCTCCTACGAGCAGTACTTC. Its protein product is CSASPGGSYEQYF.

This clonotype was seen many times. This chain uses TRBV11-2 with TRBJ2-5; 8 bases are a match to TRBD1. J gave up 5 bases and V 2 bases, and 10 bases lay outside the gene matches. Germline V lookup: CDR1 SGHAT, CDR2 FQNNGV. This CDR3 contains 16 residues. The CDR3 bases are TGTGCCAGCAGCTTATCCTTGGCAGGGGGCTTGGAGACCCAGTACTTC. This encodes CASSLSLAGGLETQYF.

In this sample, this clonotype turned up many times. The CDR3 reads CASSLYRTDTQYF. The CDR3 nucleotides read TGTGCCAGCAGTTTATACCGCACAGATACGCAGTATTTT. The gene calls are TRBV28 and TRBJ2-3, with no clear D. This CDR3 contains 13 residues. The germline V gene encodes CDR1 MDHEN and CDR2 SYDVKM. Between the trimmed V and J ends, which lost 1 base and 1 base, there was a span of 3 bases.

In its sample, this clonotype was seen a few times. A much larger clone differs from this one at a single base, so this may be a read error. This is likely a read error, given that the CDR3 carries no conserved phenylalanine or tryptophan at its end. The CDR3 nucleotides read TGCAGCGTTGAAGATGCAGGGACTGAAGCTTTCTAT. This gives the protein CSVEDAGTEAFY. The rearrangement links TRBV29-1 to TRBJ1-1; D might be TRBD1 (5 bases). CDR3 size: 12 residues. Per the germline V gene, CDR1 is SQVTM and CDR2 is ANQGSEA. V lost 0 bases and J lost 5, with 7 bases in between.

This clonotype was seen at least ten times. The chain uses TRBV20-1 and TRBJ2-6, with D unresolved. CDR3 size: 12 residues. Deletions cut 5 bases from V and 2 bases from J, with 4 bases between. Germline values: CDR1 DFQATT, CDR2 SNEGSKA (reference sequence). CDR3 sequence: CSARPGANVLTF. For the CDR3, the DNA is TGCAGTGCTCGACCTGGGGCCAACGTCCTGACTTTC.

The sample holds many counts of this clonotype. The J gene is TRBJ2-5, the V gene TRBV6-2 or TRBV6-3, with TRBD2 matching 12 bases. The CDR3 has 17 amino acids. The ends lost 5 bases at V and 5 bases at J; junction bases unmatched: 12. CDR1 and CDR2 from the germline V gene are MNHEY and SVGEGT. In nucleotides, the CDR3 is TGTGCCAGCAGTACCTTCGCCAAACTAGCGGGAGGTGAGACCCAGTACTTC. Protein: CASSTFAKLAGGETQYF.

This clonotype was counted a single time. The V call is TRBV15, the J call TRBJ1-1; D gene ambiguous. This CDR3 has 16 amino acids. Trimming removed 2 bases from V and 5 bases from J, with 18 bases in between. The germline gives CDR1 LNHNV, CDR2 YYDKDF (reference sequence). The CDR3 nucleotides read TGTGCCACCAGCAGAAACTCAGAGTTGGAGCGGACTGAAGCTTTCTTT. Translating it yields CATSRNSELERTEAFF.

This clonotype was detected ten times or more. The chain joins TRBV10-2 to TRBJ2-5, with D possibly TRBD2 on 5 matching bases. Germline V CDR1 and CDR2: WSHSY, SAAADI. The CDR3 length is 11 residues. V was cut by 0 bases and J by 11 bases, with 7 bases left in between. CDR3 DNA sequence: TGCGCCAGCAGTGAGTCACGGGGACAGTACTTC. Translation: CASSESRGQYF.

There are many counts of this clonotype. This chain uses TRBV28 with TRBJ2-2; no definite D call. The CDR3 totals 12 residues. Per the germline V gene, CDR1 is MDHEN and CDR2 is SYDVKM. With 6 bases removed from V and 5 bases from J, the gap between germline ends came to 7 bases. In DNA form, the CDR3 reads TGTGCCAGCAGCACCCCTACCGGGGAGCTGTTTTTT. This gives the protein CASSTPTGELFF.

This clonotype was seen ten or more times. The rearrangement joins TRBV11-2 to TRBJ2-7, with D hard to call. This CDR3 is 17 amino acids long. Germline V CDR1 and CDR2: SGHAT, FQNNGV. V was pared by 1 base and J by 0 bases, with 16 bases between. CDR3 loop: CASSLVRIPGSSYEQYF. DNA for the CDR3: TGTGCCAGCAGCTTAGTCCGAATTCCGGGTAGCTCCTACGAGCAGTACTTC.

The chain uses TRBV5-6 and TRBJ1-1, with 12 bases matching TRBD1. Germline values: CDR1 SGHDT, CDR2 YYEEEE. V shed 3 bases, J shed 4 bases, and the junction held 10 bases outside the gene matches. This CDR3 is built from 17 residues. In nucleotides, the CDR3 is TGTGCCAGCAGCTCTACCCGGGACAGGGGGCGTTTCACTGAAGCTTTCTTT. It translates to CASSSTRDRGRFTEAFF. Full variable domain (outside the CDR3, taken from reference TRBV5-6 and TRBJ1-1): DAGVTQSPTHLIKTRGQQVTLRCSPKSGHDTVSWYQQALGQGPQFIFQYYEEEERQRGNFPDRFSGHQFPNYSSELNVNALLLGDSALYLCASSSTRDRGRFTEAFFGQGTRLTVV.